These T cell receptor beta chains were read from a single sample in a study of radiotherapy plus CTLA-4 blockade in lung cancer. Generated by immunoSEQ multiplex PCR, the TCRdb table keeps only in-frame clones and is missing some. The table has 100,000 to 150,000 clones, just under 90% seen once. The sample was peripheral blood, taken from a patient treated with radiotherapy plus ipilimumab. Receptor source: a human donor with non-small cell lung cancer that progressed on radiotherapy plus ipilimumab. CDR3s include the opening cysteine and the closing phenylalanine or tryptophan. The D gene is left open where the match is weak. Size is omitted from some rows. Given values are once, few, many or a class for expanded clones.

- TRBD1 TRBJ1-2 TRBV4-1 TGCGCCAGCAGCCAAGTAGGGGGCTCCAACTATGGCTACACCTTC CASSQVGGSNYGYTF
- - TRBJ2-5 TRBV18 TGTGCCAGCTCACCCCCTCCGGGGTGGGAGACCCAGTACTTC CASSPPPGWETQYF
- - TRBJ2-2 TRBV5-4 TGTGCCAGCAGCTTGGTACCCGGAGGGAGTTCCGGGGAGCTGTTTTTT CASSLVPGGSSGELFF
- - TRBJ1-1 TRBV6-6 TGTGCCAGCAGCCCGAGGATGAACACTGAAGCTTTCTTT CASSPRMNTEAFF
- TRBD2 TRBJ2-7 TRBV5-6 TGTGCCAGCAGCTTGCAAGGACTAGCGGGAGACCACGAGCAGTACTTC CASSLQGLAGDHEQYF
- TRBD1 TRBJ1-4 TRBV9 TGTGCCAGCAGCGACCGGGACAGGGCAAATGAAAAACTGTTTTTT CASSDRDRANEKLFF
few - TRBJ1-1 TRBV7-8 TGTGCCAGCAGCTTATCACGGAACACTGAAGCTTTCTTT CASSLSRNTEAFF
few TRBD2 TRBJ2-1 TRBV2 TGTGCCAGCAGTGACTGGACTAGCGGGTCCAATGAGCAGTTCTTC CASSDWTSGSNEQFF
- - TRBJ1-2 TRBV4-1 TGCGCCAGCAGCCAAGGATTGGCGGGGGACGGCTACACCTTC CASSQGLAGDGYTF
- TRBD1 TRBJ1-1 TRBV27 TGTGCCAGCAGTTTGGACAGGGTAACTGAAGCTTTCTTT CASSLDRVTEAFF
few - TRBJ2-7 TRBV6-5 TGTGCCAGCAGTTACTCGATGAGCAAACCCTACGAGCAGTACTTC CASSYSMSKPYEQYF
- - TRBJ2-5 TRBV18 TGTGCCAGCTCACCCGGACAGACCCAAGAGACCCAGTACTTC CASSPGQTQETQYF
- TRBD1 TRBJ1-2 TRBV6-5 TGTGCCAGCAGTCTTATTTCGGACAGGGCGGGCTACACCTTC CASSLISDRAGYTF
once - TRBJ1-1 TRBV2 TGTGCCAGCAGGACGGACAGAAAGAACACTGAAGCTTTCTTT CASRTDRKNTEAFF
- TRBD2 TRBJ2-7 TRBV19 TGTGCCAGTAGTATAGCTCATTCTGGACTAGCGGGAGGGGCTGAGCAGTACTTC CASSIAHSGLAGGAEQYF
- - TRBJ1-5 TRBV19 TGTGCCAGTACCCCACATTTTCCCAATCAGCCCCAGCATTTT CASTPHFPNQPQHF
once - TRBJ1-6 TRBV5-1 TGCGCCAGCAGCTTGAGGGAGAGCTCCTATAATTCACCCCTCCACTTT CASSLRESSYNSPLHF
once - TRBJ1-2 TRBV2 TGTGCCAGCAGTGAAGCGCGGGACCGACTAAACTATGGCTACACCTTC CASSEARDRLNYGYTF
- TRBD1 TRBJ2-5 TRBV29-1 TGCAGCGTAGGGGGACAGGGAAGGTTAGAGACCCAGTACTTC CSVGGQGRLETQYF
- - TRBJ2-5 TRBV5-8 TGTGCCAGCAGCCAGTTCCGGGAGACCCAGTACTTC CASSQFRETQYF
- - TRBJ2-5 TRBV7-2 TGTGCCAGCAGCCGACAAGTCCAAGAGACCCAGTACTTC CASSRQVQETQYF
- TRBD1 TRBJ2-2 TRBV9 TGTGCCAGCAGCATCAACATACAGGGGCGGGTGAACACCGGGGAGCTGTTTTTT CASSINIQGRVNTGELFF
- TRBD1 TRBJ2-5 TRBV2 TGTGCCAGCAGTTCGACAGGGCGGGAGACCCAGTACTTC CASSSTGRETQYF
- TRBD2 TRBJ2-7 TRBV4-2 TGTGCCAGCAGTTCGAGCGGGAGTGCCTACGAGCAGTACTTC CASSSSGSAYEQYF
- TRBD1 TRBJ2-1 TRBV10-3 TGTGCCATCAGTAATCCACAGGGGAAGAAGGGAGAGCAGTTCTTC CAISNPQGKKGEQFF
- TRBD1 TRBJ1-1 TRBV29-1 TGCAGCGTTGCTATTACAGGGGCGAACACTGAAGCTTTCTTT CSVAITGANTEAFF
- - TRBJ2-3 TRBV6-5 TGTGCCAGCAGTAGGGCAGGGACAGATACGCAGTATTTT CASSRAGTDTQYF
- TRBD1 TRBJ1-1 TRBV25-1 TGTGCCAGCAGGGACAGGCTGGTAAACACTGAAGCTTTCTTT CASRDRLVNTEAFF
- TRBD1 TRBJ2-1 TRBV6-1 TGTGCCACACGGACAGGTGTCCGTCGCAATGAGCAGTTCTTC CATRTGVRRNEQFF
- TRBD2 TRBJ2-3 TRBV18 TGTGCCAGCTCACCACTACCAGCTTCCAGGACTAGCGGCACAGATACGCAGTATTTT CASSPLPASRTSGTDTQYF
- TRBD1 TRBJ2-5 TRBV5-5 TGTGCCAGCAGTTTTCTGGACAGGGGAGGAGAGACCCAGTACTTC CASSFLDRGGETQYF
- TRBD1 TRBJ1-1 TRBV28 TGTGCCAGCAGTTTAAGGTTGGGTCAGGGGGCACACACTGAAGCTTTCTTT CASSLRLGQGAHTEAFF
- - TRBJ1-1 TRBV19 TGTGCCAGTAGTAGTAGACATCCTCAAGGTGGTGAAGCTTTCTTT CASSSRHPQGGEAFF
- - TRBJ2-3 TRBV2 TGTGCCAGCAGCCGACTAGTTACAGATACGCAGTATTTT CASSRLVTDTQYF
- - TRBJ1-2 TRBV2 TGTGCCAGCAGTGGGCCCCTCCCGGGTTTGGGGGGCTACACCTTC CASSGPLPGLGGYTF